What follows describes a single T cell receptor (beta chain). Antigen specificity is unknown. The data derive from a study of early stage breast cancer tumors. Points from the study as a whole: Commonly generated sequences made up most enriched TCRB sequences shared between patients. Compared with adjacent normal breast tissue, tumors showed roughly 2.4-fold greater T cell density and higher clonality.

TCRdb's copy holds only in-frame clones and misses some; the assay was immunoSEQ multiplex PCR. The repertoire has 55,000 to 70,000 clones, 80% of them found once; the top ten carry around 5%. The V gene's germline CDR1 is SGHTS and CDR2 YDEGEE. This CDR3 has 15 residues. The V end lost 7 bases, the J end lost 2 bases, and 16 bases lay between the germline ends. The sequenced sample consisted of blood. The rearrangement uses TRBV5-8 and TRBJ1-5, with unresolved D. This sequence was found in a person in their forties with breast cancer. The CDR3 here is CASRVIRGRNQPQHF. The CDR3 region has the DNA TGTGCCAGCCGAGTAATAAGAGGACGCAATCAGCCCCAGCATTTT.